This T cell receptor beta chain was identified during a study of T cell repertoires in cytomegalovirus infection. Regarding this clonotype: Its antigen is still unknown.

TCRdb processed the reads anew with MiXCR; each CDR3 protein has one entry. Seen here are about 78,000 distinct CDR3 sequences, approximately 42% observed once, and the top ten hold approximately 93%. The trim removed 3 bases at V and 4 bases at J, leaving 10 bases unmatched. CDR1 and CDR2 (germline): MDHEN, SYDVKM. The CDR3 consists of 16 residues. This TCR was recovered from a human donor in good health (CMV status not recorded). Some clones in this sample may be carry-over from other donors' samples. This chain uses TRBV28 with TRBJ2-3, with TRBD1 matching 7 bases. The specimen was CD8+ T cells from cultured PBMCs, collected from culture after CMV antigen stimulation. CDR3 nucleotide sequence: TGTGCCAGCAGTTTTATCAATGACAGGGTGGCAGATACGCAGTATTTT. Translated: CASSFINDRVADTQYF.